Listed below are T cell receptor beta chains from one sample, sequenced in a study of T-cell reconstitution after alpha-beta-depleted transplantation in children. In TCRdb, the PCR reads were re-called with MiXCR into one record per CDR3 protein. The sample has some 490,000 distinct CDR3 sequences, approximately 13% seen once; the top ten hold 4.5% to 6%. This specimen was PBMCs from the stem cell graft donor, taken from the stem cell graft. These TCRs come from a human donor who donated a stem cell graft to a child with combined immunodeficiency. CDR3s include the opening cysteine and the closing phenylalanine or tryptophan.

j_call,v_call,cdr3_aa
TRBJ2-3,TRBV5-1,CASSLRQATDTQYF
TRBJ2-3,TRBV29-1,CSVDLGFTDTQYF
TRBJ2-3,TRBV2,CASSALADTQYF
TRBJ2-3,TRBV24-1,CATSGTGTVTDTQYF
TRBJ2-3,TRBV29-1,CSVETGGAGDTQYF
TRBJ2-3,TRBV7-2,CASSWGYTDTQYF
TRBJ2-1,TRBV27,CASSLWRENNEQFF
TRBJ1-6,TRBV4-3,CASSHLGTADSPLHF
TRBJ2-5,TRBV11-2,CASSLDVGGESRRETQYF
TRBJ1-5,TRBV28,CASSPGRWNQPQHF
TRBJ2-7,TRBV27,CASSLSARGEQYF
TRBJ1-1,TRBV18,CASSPTGKNTEAFF
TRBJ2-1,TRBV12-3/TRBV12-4,CASSPRLAGVGRGEQFF
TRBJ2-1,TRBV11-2,CASSPLYSTSGRGNEQFF
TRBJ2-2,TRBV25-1,CAETSLPGTPNTGELFF
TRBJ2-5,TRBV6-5,CASSSRGQETQYF
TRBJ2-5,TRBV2,CASGRESETQYF
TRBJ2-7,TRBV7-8,CASSFLVSHYEQYF